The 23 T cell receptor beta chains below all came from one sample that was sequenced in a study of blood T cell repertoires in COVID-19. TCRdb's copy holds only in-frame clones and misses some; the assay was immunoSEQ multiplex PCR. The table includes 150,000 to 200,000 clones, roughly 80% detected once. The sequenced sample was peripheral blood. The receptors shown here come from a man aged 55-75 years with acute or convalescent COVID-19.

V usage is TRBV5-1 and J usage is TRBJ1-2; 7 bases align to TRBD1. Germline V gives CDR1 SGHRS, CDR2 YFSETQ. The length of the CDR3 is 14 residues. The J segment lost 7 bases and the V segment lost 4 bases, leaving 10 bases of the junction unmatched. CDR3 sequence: CASSTAGTEGGYTF. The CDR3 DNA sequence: TGCGCCAGCAGCACTGCCGGGACAGAAGGTGGCTACACCTTC. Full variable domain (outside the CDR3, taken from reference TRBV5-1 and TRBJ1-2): KAGVTQTPRYLIKTRGQQVTLSCSPISGHRSVSWYQQTPGQGLQFLFEYFSETQRNKGNFPGRFSGRQFSNSRSEMNVSTLELGDSALYLCASSTAGTEGGYTFGSGTRLTVV.

The CDR3 loop is CASSSGQPLHF. In DNA, the CDR3 is TGTGCCAGCAGTTCCGGACAACCCCTCCACTTT. The chain recombines TRBV6-5 with TRBJ1-6, with D possibly matching TRBD1 (5 bases). Germline V gene lookup returns CDR1 MNHEY and CDR2 SVGAGI. Trimming pared 4 bases from V and 12 bases from J, leaving 7 bases between. The CDR3 is made up of 11 amino acids.

The CDR3 reads CASSGGPGQGDGYTF. The CDR3 DNA is TGTGCCAGCAGTGGGGGACCGGGACAGGGGGATGGCTACACCTTC. The chain carries TRBV2 and TRBJ1-2, with 11 bases that match TRBD1. This CDR3 region has 15 residues. Trimming took 4 bases from V and 6 from J; bases not matched to a gene: 7. Germline values: CDR1 SNHLY, CDR2 FYNNEI.

Here the CDR3 DNA reads TGTGCCAGCTCACGGGCCCTGGAAGAGACCCAGTACTTC. It is translated as CASSRALEETQYF. The chain links TRBV18 to TRBJ2-5; D is unclear. The V and J ends lost 4 bases and 3 bases respectively, with 9 bases between them. Germline V CDR1 and CDR2: KGHSH, LQKENI. This CDR3 contains 13 residues.

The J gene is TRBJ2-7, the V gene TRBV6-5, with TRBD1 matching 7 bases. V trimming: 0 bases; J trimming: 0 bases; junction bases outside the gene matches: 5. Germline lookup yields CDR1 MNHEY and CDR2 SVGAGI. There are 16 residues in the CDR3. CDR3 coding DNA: TGTGCCAGCAGTTACTCGGGACAGTCTAGCTCCTACGAGCAGTACTTC. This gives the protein CASSYSGQSSSYEQYF.

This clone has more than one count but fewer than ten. CDR3 sequence (DNA): TGCGCCAGCAGCCAACTAAGTTGGACAGCCTCTGGAAACACCATATATTTT. Translated: CASSQLSWTASGNTIYF. The chain has TRBV4-1 and TRBJ1-3; D may be TRBD1 (6 bases). There are 17 residues in the CDR3. The germline CDR1 and CDR2 sequences are MGHRA and YSYEKL. The V gene lost 2 bases and the J gene lost 0 bases, with 14 bases spanning the gap.

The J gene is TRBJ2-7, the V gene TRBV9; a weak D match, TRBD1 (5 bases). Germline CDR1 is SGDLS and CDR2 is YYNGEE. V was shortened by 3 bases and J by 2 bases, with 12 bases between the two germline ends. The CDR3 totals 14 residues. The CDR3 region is CASSADLGPYEQYF. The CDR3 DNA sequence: TGTGCCAGCAGCGCTGATCTGGGGCCCTACGAGCAGTACTTC.

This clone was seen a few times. The CDR3 here is CASSPPKGDGTEAFF. In DNA, the CDR3 is TGTGCCAGCTCACCACCGAAGGGGGACGGCACTGAAGCTTTCTTT. V is TRBV18 and J is TRBJ1-1; tentatively, D is TRBD1 (6 bases). This CDR3 has 15 amino acids. The V and J ends lost 0 bases and 4 bases respectively, with 12 bases between them. Germline loops: CDR1 KGHSH, CDR2 LQKENI.

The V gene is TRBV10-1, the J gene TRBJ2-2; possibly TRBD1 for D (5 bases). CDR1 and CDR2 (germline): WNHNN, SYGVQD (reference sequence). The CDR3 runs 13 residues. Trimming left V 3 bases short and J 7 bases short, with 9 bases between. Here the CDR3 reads CASSEQVNGELFF. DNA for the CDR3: TGCGCCAGCAGTGAACAGGTCAACGGGGAGCTGTTTTTT.

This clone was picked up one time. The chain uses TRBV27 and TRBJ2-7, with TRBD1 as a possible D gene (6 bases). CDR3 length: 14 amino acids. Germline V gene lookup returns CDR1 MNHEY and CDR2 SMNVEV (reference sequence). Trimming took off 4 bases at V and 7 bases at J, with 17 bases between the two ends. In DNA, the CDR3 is TGTGCCAGCAGTTCCCGGACAGATGCTTGGGAGCAGTACTTC. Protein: CASSSRTDAWEQYF.

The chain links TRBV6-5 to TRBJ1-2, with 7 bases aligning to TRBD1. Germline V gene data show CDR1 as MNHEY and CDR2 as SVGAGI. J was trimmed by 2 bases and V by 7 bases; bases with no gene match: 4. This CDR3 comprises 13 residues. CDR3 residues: CASIQGINYGYTF. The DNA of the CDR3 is TGTGCCAGCATACAGGGGATCAACTATGGCTACACCTTC.

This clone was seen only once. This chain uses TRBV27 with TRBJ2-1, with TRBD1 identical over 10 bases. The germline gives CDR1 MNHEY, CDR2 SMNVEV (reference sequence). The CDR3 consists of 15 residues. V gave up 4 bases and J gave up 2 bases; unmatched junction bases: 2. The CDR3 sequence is CASSSGTGAYNEQFF. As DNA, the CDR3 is TGTGCCAGCAGTTCCGGGACAGGGGCCTACAATGAGCAGTTCTTC.

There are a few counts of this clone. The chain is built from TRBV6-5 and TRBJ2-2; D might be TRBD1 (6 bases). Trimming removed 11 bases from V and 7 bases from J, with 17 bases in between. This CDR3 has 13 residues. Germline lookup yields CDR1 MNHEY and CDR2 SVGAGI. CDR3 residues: CAGTGTLDGELFF. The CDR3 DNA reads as TGTGCCGGCACCGGGACACTTGACGGGGAGCTGTTTTTT.

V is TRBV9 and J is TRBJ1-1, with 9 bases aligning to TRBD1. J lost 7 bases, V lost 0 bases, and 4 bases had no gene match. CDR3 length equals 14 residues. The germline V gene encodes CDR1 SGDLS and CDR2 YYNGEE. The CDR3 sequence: CASSVGGTGNEAFF. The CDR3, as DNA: TGTGCCAGCAGCGTAGGAGGGACAGGGAATGAAGCTTTCTTT.

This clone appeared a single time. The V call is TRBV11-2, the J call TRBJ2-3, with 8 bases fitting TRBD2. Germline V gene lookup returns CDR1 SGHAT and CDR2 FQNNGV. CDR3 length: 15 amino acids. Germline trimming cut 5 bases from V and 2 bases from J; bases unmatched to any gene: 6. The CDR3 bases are TGTGCCAGCAGCCCGGGGGGGCTTATCACAGATACGCAGTATTTT. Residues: CASSPGGLITDTQYF.

CDR3 residues: CASRLEGQGFPYLYGYTF. In DNA form, the CDR3 reads TGTGCAAGTCGCTTAGAGGGACAGGGATTTCCTTATCTATATGGCTACACCTTC. V gene TRBV12-2 combines with J gene TRBJ1-2; the tabulated D call, TRBD1, remains unverified against the DNA. TRBV12-2 is classified as a pseudogene. CDR3 size: 18 residues.

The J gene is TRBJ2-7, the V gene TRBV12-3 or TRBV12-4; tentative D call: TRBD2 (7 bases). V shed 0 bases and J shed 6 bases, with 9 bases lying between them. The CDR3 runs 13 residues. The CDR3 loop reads CASSLAGGPEQYF. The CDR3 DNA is TGTGCCAGCAGTTTAGCGGGGGGGCCCGAGCAGTACTTC.

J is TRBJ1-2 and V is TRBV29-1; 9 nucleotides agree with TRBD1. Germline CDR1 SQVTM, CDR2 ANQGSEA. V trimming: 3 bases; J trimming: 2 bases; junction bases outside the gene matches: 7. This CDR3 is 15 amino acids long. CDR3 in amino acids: CSVEDRGNGNYGYTF. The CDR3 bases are TGCAGCGTTGAGGACAGGGGTAATGGAAACTATGGCTACACCTTC. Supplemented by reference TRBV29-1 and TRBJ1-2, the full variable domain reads SAVISQKPSRDICQRGTSLTIQCQVDSQVTMMFWYRQQPGQSLTLIATANQGSEATYESGFVIDKFPISRPNLTFSTLTVSNMSPEDSSIYLCSVEDRGNGNYGYTFGSGTRLTVV.

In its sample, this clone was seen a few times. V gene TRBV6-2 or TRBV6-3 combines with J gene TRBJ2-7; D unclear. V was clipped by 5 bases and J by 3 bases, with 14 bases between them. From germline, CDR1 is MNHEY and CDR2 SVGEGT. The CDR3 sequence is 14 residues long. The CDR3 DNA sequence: TGTGCCAGCAGTCCGACACCCAACGGCTACGAGCAGTACTTC. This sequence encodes CASSPTPNGYEQYF.

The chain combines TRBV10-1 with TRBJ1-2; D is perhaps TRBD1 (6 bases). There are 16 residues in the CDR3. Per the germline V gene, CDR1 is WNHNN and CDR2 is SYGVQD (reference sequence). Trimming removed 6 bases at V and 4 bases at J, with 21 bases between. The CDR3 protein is CASRASSHRASYGYTF. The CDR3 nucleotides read TGCGCCAGCAGGGCCTCATCCCACAGGGCCTCCTATGGCTACACCTTC.

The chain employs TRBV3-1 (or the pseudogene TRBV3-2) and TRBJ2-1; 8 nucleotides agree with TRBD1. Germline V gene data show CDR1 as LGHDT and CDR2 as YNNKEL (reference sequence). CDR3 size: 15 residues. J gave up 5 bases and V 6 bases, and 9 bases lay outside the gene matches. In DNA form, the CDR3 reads TGTGCCAGCAGTTGGACAGGGTATTTGGACAATGAGCAGTTCTTC. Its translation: CASSWTGYLDNEQFF.

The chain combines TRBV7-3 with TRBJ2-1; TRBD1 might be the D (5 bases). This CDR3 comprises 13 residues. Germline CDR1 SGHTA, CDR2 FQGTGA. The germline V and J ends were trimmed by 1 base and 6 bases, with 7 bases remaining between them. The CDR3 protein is CASSLSRGNEQFF. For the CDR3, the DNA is TGTGCCAGCAGCTTAAGTAGGGGCAATGAGCAGTTCTTC.

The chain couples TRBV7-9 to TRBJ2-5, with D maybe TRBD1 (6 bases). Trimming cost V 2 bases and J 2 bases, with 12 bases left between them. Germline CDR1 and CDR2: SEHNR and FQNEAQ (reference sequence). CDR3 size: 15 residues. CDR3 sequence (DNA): TGTGCCAGCAGCTTAAAGGGGGACCCGCAAGAGACCCAGTACTTC. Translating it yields CASSLKGDPQETQYF.